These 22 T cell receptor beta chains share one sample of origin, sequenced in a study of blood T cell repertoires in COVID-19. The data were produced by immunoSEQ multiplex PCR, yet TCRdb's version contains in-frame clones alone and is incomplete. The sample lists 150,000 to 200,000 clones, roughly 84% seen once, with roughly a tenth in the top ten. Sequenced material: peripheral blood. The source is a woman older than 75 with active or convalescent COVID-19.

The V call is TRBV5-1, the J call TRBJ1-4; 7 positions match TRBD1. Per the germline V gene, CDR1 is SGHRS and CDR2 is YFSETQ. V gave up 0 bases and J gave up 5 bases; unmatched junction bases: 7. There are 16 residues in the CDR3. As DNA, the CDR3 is TGCGCCAGCAGCTTGGATGGGGCGACAGGGAATGAAAAACTGTTTTTT. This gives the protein CASSLDGATGNEKLFF.

CDR3 in DNA: TGTGCCAGTAGTATTCGAACAGGGGGTAACTATGGCTACACCTTC. Its protein is CASSIRTGGNYGYTF. The chain uses TRBV19 and TRBJ1-2; TRBD1 agrees at 8 bases. Germline V CDR1 and CDR2: LNHDA, SQIVND (reference sequence). The ends lost 3 bases at V and 1 base at J; junction bases unmatched: 4. This CDR3 has 15 residues.

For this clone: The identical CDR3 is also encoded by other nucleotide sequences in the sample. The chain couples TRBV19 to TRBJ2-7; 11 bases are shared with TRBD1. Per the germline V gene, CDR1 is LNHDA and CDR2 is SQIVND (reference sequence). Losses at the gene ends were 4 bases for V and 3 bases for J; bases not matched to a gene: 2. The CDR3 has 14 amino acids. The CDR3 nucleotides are TGTGCCAGTAGTACCGGGACAGGGGGCTACGAGCAGTACTTC. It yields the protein CASSTGTGGYEQYF.

DNA of the CDR3: TGTGCCAGCAGTTTGGGGAAGCTACTAGCTAACTATGGCTACACCTTC. It codes for CASSLGKLLANYGYTF. The rearrangement joins TRBV7-9 to TRBJ1-2; D is uncertain. Germline values: CDR1 SEHNR, CDR2 FQNEAQ (reference sequence). The CDR3 extends over 16 amino acids. V gave up 6 bases and J gave up 0 bases, with 17 bases separating them.

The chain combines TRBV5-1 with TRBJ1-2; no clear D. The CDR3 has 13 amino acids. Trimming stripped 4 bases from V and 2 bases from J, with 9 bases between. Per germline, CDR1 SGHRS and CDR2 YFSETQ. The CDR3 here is CASSEGGNYGYTF. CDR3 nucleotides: TGCGCCAGCAGCGAGGGAGGGAACTATGGCTACACCTTC.

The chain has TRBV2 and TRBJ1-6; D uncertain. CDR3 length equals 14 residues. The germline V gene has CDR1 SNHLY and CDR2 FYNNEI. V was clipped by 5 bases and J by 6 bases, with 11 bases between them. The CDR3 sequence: CASSIQNINSPLHF. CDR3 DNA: TGTGCCAGCAGTATACAGAACATTAATTCACCCCTCCACTTT.

In nucleotides, the CDR3 is TGTGCCTGGAGTGACAGGGAAAACGGCTACACCTTC. This sequence encodes CAWSDRENGYTF. The chain employs TRBV30 and TRBJ1-2, with D perhaps matching TRBD1 (6 bases). The germline V and J ends were trimmed by 1 base and 8 bases, with 11 bases remaining between them. This CDR3 has 12 amino acids. Germline V CDR1 and CDR2: GTSNPN, SVGIG (reference sequence).

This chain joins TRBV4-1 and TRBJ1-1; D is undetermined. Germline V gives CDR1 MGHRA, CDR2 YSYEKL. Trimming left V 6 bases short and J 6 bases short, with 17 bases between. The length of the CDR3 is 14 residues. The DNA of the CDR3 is TGCGCCAGCAGGCCGATCGGGGATATGGCTGAAGCTTTCTTT. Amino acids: CASRPIGDMAEAFF.

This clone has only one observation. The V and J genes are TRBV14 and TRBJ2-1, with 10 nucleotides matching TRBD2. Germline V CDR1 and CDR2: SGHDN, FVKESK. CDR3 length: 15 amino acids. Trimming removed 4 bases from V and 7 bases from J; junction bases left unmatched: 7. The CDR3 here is CASSRAGGPWNEQFF. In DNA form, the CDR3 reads TGTGCCAGCAGCCGAGCGGGAGGGCCGTGGAATGAGCAGTTCTTC.

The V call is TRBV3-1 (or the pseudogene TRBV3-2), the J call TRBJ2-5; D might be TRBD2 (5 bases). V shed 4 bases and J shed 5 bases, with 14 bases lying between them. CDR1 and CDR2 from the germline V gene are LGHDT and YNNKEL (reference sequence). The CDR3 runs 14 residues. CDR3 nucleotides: TGTGCCAGCAGCCCCAACGGGATGTTGGAGACCCAGTACTTC. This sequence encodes CASSPNGMLETQYF.

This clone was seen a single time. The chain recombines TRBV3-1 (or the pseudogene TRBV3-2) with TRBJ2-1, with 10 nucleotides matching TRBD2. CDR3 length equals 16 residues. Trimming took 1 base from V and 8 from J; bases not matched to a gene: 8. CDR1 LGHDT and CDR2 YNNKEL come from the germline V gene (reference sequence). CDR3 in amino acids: CASSQGASGSKYEQFF. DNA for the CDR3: TGTGCCAGCAGCCAAGGGGCTAGCGGGAGTAAGTATGAGCAGTTCTTC.

The CDR3 bases are TGTGCCAGCAGCCCGGGACAAAGAGGATACACCTTC. Residues: CASSPGQRGYTF. The chain joins TRBV6-5 to TRBJ1-2, with D maybe TRBD1 (6 bases). The CDR3 covers 12 residues. V was pared by 6 bases and J by 11 bases, with 16 bases between. Germline V gene lookup returns CDR1 MNHEY and CDR2 SVGAGI.

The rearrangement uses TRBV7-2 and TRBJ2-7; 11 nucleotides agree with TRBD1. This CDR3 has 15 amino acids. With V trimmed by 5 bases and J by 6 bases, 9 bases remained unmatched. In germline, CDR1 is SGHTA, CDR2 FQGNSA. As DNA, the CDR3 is TGTGCCAGCAGCGGTTGGACAGGGGGCGCTTCCGAGCAGTACTTC. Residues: CASSGWTGGASEQYF.

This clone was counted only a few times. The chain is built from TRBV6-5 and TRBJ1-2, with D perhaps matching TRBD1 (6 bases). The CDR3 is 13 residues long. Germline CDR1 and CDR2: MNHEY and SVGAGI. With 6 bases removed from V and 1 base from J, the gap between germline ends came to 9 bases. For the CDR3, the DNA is TGTGCCAGCAGGCCGGACAGTAACTATGGCTACACCTTC. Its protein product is CASRPDSNYGYTF.

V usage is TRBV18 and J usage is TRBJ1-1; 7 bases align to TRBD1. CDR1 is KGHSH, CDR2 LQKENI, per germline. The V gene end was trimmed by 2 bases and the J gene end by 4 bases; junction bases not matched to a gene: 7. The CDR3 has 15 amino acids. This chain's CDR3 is CASSPTTGVGTEAFF. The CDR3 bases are TGTGCCAGCTCACCAACTACAGGGGTAGGCACTGAAGCTTTCTTT. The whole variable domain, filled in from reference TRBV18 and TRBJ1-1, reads NAGVMQNPRHLVRRRGQEARLRCSPMKGHSHVYWYRQLPEEGLKFMVYLQKENIIDESGMPKERFSAEFPKEGPSILRIQQVVRGDSAAYFCASSPTTGVGTEAFFGQGTRLTVV.

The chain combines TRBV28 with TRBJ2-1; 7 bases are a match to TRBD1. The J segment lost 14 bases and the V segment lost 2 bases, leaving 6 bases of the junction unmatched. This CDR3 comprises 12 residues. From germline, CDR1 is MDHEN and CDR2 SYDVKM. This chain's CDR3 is CASSLRTGSKFF. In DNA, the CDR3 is TGTGCCAGCAGTTTACGGACAGGTTCTAAGTTCTTC.

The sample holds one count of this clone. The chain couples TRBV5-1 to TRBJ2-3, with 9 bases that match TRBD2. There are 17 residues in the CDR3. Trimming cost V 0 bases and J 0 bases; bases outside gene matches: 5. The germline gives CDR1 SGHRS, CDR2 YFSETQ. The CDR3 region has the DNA TGCGCCAGCAGCTTGGAGTCTAGCGGGACTAGCACAGATACGCAGTATTTT. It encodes CASSLESSGTSTDTQYF.

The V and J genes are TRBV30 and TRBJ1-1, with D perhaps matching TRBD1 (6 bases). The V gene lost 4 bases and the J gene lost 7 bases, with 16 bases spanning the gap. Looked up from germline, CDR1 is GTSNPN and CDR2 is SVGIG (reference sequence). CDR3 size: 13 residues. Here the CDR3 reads CAWTFRGLSEAFF. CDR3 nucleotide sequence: TGTGCCTGGACCTTCAGGGGATTAAGTGAAGCTTTCTTT.

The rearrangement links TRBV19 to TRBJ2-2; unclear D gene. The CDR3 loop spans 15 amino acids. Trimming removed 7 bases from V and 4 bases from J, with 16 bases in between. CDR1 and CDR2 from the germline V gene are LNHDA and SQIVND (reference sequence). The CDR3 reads CASTPLWRGTGELFF. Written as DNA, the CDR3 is TGTGCCAGTACCCCCCTCTGGAGAGGCACCGGGGAGCTGTTTTTT.

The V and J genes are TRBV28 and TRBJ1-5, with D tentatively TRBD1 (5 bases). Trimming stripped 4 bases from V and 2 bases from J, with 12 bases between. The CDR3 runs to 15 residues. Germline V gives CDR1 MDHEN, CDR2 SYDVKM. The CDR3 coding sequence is TGTGCCAGCAGTTCAGGGTTGATTGGCAATCAGCCCCAGCATTTT. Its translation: CASSSGLIGNQPQHF.

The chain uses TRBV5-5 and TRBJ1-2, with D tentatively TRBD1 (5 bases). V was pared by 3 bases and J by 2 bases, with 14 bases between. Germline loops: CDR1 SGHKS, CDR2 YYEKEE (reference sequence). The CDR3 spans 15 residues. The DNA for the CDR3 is TGTGCCAGCAGCTCATTGACAGCCACAAACTATGGCTACACCTTC. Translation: CASSSLTATNYGYTF.

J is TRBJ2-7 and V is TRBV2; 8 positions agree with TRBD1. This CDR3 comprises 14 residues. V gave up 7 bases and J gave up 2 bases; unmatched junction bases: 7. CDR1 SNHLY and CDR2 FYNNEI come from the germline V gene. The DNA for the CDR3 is TGTGCCAGCACTAGGACAGGGACTCCCTACGAGCAGTACTTC. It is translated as CASTRTGTPYEQYF.